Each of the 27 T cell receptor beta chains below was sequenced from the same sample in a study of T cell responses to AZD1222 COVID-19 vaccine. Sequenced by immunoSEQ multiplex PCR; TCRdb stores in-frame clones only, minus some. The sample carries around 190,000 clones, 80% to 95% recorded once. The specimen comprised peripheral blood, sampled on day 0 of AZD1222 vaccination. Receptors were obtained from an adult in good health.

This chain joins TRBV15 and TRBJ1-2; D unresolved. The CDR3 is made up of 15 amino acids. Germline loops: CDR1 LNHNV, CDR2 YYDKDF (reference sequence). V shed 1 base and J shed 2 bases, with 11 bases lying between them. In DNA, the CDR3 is TGTGCCACCAGCAGAGTCCCGGGCCCGAACTATGGCTACACCTTC. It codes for CATSRVPGPNYGYTF.

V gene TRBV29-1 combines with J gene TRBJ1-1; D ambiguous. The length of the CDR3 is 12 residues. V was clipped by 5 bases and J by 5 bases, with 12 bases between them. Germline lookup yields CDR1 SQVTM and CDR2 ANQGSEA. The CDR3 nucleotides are TGCAGCGTTCACTCCCGAGGGACTGAAGCTTTCTTT. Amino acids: CSVHSRGTEAFF.

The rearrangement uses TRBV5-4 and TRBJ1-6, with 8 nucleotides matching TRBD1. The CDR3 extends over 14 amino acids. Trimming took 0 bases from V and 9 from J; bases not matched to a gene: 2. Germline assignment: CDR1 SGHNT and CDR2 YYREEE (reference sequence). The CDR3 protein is CASSLGDRGSPLHF. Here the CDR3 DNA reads TGTGCCAGCAGCTTGGGTGACAGGGGTTCACCCCTCCACTTT.

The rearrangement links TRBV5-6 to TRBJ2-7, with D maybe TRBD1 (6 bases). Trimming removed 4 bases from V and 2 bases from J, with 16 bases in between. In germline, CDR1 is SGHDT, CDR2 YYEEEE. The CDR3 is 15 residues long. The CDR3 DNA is TGTGCCAGCAGCCCTGGGACACTTAGACCCTACGAGCAGTACTTC. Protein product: CASSPGTLRPYEQYF.

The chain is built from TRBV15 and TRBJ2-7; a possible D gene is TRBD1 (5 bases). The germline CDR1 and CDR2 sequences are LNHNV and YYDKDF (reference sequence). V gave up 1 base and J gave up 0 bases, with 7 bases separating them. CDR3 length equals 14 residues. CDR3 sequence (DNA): TGTGCCACCAGCAGAGCCAGGGACTCCTACGAGCAGTACTTC. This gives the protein CATSRARDSYEQYF.

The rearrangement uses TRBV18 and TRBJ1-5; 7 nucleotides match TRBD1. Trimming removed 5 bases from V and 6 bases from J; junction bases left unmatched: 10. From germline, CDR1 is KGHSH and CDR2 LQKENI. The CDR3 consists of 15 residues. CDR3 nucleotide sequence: TGTGCCAGCTCAAAACAGGGGAGGGATCCTCAGCCCCAGCATTTT. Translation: CASSKQGRDPQPQHF.

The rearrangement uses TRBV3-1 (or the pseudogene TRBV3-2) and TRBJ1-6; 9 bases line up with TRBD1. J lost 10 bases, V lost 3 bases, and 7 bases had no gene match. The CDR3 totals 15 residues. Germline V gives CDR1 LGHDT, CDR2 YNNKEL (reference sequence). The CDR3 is CASSHRGQGSSPLHF. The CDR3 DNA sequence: TGTGCCAGCAGCCACCGTGGACAGGGGAGCTCACCCCTCCACTTT.

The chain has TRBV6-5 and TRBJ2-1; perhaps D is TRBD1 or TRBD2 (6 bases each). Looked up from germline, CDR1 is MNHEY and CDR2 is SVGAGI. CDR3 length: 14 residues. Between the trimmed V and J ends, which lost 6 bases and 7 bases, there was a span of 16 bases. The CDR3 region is CASSPLRGRNEQFF. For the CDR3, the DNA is TGTGCCAGCAGCCCATTACGGGGGCGGAATGAGCAGTTCTTC.

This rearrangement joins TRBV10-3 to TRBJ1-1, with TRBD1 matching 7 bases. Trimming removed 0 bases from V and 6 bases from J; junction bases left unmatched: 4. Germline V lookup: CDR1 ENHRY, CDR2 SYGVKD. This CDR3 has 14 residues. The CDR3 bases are TGTGCCATCAGTGAGTCGAACAGGGGCCCTGAAGCTTTCTTT. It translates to CAISESNRGPEAFF.

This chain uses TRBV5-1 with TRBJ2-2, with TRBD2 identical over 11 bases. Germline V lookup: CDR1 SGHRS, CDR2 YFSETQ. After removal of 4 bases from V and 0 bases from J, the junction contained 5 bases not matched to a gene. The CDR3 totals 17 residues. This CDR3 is CASSKTSGSSNTGELFF. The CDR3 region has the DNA TGCGCCAGCAGCAAAACTAGCGGGAGTTCGAACACCGGGGAGCTGTTTTTT.

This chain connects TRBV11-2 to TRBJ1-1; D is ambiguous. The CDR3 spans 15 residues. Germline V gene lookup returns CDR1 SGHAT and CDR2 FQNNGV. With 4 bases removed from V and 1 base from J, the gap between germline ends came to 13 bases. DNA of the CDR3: TGTGCCAGCAGCTGGGATGAGAGGGAGAACACTGAAGCTTTCTTT. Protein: CASSWDERENTEAFF.

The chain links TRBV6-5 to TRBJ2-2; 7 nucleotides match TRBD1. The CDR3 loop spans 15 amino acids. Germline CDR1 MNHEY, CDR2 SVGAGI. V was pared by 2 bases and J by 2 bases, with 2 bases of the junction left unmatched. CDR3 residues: CASSYKGGNTGELFF. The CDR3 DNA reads TGTGCCAGCAGTTACAAAGGGGGCAACACCGGGGAGCTGTTTTTT.

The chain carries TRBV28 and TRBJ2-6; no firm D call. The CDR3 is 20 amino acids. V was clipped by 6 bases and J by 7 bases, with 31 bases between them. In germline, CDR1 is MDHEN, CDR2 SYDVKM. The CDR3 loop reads CASSYTLLKGLSSPANVLTF. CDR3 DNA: TGTGCCAGCAGCTACACCCTTCTTAAGGGTTTGTCGAGCCCCGCCAACGTCCTGACTTTC.

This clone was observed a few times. CDR3 sequence (DNA): TGTGCCAGCGGCCGGAATCCCAATGAGCAGTTCTTC. As protein: CASGRNPNEQFF. V gene TRBV7-3 combines with J gene TRBJ2-1; D gene uncertain. Germline V lookup: CDR1 SGHTA, CDR2 FQGTGA. CDR3 length: 12 amino acids. V was pared by 8 bases and J by 6 bases, with 11 bases between.

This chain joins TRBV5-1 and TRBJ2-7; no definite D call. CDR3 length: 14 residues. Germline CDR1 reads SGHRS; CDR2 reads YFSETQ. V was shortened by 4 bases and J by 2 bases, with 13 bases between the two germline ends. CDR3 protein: CASSPQNQPYEQYF. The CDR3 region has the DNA TGCGCCAGCAGCCCACAGAATCAGCCCTACGAGCAGTACTTC.

CDR3 amino acids: CASSGRDRGLRYGYGYTF. CDR3 nucleotide sequence: TGTGCCAGCAGCGGCCGGGACAGGGGCCTCCGATATGGTTATGGCTACACCTTC. The rearrangement links TRBV9 to TRBJ1-2, with 10 nucleotides matching TRBD1. The CDR3 sequence is 18 residues long. Germline CDR1 and CDR2: SGDLS and YYNGEE. Losses at the gene ends were 3 bases for V and 5 bases for J; bases not matched to a gene: 16.

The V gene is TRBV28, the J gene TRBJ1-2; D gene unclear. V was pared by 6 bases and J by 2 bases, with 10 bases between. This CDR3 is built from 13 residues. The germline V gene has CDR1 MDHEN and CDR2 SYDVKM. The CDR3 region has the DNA TGTGCCAGCAGGCCCGACCTCAACTATGGCTACACCTTC. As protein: CASRPDLNYGYTF.

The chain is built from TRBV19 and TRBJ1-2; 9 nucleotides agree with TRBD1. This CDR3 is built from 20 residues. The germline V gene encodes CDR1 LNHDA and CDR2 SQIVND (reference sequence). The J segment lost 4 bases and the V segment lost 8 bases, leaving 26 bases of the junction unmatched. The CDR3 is CASGASLRSRDRDNPYGYTF. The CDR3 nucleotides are TGTGCCAGTGGTGCTTCCCTCCGTTCCCGGGACAGGGATAACCCCTATGGCTACACCTTC.

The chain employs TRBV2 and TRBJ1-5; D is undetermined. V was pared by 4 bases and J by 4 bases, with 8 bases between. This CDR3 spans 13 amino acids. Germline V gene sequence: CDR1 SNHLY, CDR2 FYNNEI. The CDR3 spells CASSGRQNQPQHF. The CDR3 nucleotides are TGTGCCAGCAGTGGACGGCAAAATCAGCCCCAGCATTTT.

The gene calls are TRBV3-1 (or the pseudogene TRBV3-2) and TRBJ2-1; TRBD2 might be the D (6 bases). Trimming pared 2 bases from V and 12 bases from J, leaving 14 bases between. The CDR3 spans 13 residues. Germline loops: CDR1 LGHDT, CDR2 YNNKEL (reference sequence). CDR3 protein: CASSQNGGVGQFF. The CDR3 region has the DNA TGTGCCAGCAGCCAAAATGGAGGGGTTGGGCAGTTCTTC.

CDR3 amino acids: CASSLDGGVYNEQFF. DNA for the CDR3: TGTGCCAGCAGCTTAGACGGCGGGGTCTACAATGAGCAGTTCTTC. This chain links TRBV11-2 with TRBJ2-1, with TRBD2 as a possible D gene (6 bases). The CDR3 length is 15 residues. V lost 0 bases, J lost 3 bases, and 9 bases lay in between. CDR1 is SGHAT, CDR2 FQNNGV, per germline.

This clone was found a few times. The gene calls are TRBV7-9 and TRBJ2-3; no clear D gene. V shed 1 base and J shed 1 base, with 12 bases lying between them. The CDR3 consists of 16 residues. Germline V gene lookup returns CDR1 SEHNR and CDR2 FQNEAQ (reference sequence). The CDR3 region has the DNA TGTGCCAGCAGCTTAGACGTCGGAGCCCGCACAGATACGCAGTATTTT. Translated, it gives CASSLDVGARTDTQYF.

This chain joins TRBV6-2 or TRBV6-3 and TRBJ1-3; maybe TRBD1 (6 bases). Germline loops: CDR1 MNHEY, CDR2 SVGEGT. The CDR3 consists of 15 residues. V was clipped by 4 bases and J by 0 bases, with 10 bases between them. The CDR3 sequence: CASSSWTDSGNTIYF. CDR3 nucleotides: TGTGCCAGCAGTTCCTGGACAGACTCTGGAAACACCATATATTTT.

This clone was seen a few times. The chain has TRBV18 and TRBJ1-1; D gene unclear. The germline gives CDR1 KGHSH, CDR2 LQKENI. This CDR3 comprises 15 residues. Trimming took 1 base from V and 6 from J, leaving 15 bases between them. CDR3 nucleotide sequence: TGTGCCAGCTCACCACAAAGCGAGGGAACTGCTGAAGCTTTCTTT. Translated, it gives CASSPQSEGTAEAFF.

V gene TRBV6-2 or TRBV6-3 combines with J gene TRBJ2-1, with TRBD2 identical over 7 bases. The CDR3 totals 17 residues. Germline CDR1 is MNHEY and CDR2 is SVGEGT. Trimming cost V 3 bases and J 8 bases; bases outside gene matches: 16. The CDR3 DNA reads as TGTGCCAGCAGTTATCCCGCCCTGACTAGCAAGGAGGATGAGCAGTTCTTC. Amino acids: CASSYPALTSKEDEQFF.

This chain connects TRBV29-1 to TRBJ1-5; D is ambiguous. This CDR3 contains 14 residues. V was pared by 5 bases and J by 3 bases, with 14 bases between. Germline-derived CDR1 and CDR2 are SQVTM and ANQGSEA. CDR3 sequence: CSVSAGNFNQPQHF. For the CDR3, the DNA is TGCAGCGTTTCCGCAGGAAATTTCAATCAGCCCCAGCATTTT.

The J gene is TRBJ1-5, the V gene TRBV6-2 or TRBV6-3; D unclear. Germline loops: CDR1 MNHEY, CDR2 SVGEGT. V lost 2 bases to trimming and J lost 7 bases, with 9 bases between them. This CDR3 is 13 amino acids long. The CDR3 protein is CASSYVAGQPQHF. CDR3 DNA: TGTGCCAGCAGTTACGTGGCTGGACAGCCCCAGCATTTT.